Listed below are T cell receptor beta chains from one sample, sequenced in a study of T cells after yellow fever vaccination. In TCRdb, the 5' RACE reads were re-called with MiXCR into one record per CDR3 protein. This sample has 200,000 to 300,000 distinct CDR3 sequences, with roughly 13% found just once. The sample in question was CD4+ T cells sorted from PBMCs, obtained 45 days after the yellow fever booster vaccination. All receptors come from a man aged 30-40 years who received the YFV17D yellow fever vaccine. The CDR3 runs from the conserved cysteine through the conserved F or W. The D gene is left open where the match is weak. For some rows the clone size is stated as once, few or many, or as a class when expanded; others skip it.

TRBD2 | TRBJ2-1 | TRBV9 | few | TGTGCCAGCAGCCCGCGCGGGGGTGAGCAGTTCTTC | CASSPRGGEQFF
NA | TRBJ2-2 | TRBV7-6 | NA | TGTGCCAGCAGCTTAGCAGTGGGGGACACCGGGGAGCTGTTTTTT | CASSLAVGDTGELFF
NA | TRBJ2-5 | TRBV21-1 | many | TGTGCCAGCAGCAAAGGTTCGGCTAGCGGCCTACAAGAGACCCAGTACTTC | CASSKGSASGLQETQYF
NA | TRBJ2-5 | TRBV10-3 | NA | TGTGCCACCAACCCGGGACTCACTGGGGAGACCCAGTACTTC | CATNPGLTGETQYF
NA | TRBJ1-2 | TRBV12-3/TRBV12-4 | few | TGTGCCAGCAGCCCTGACGGAAGCTATGGCTACACCTTC | CASSPDGSYGYTF
NA | TRBJ2-1 | TRBV27 | NA | TGTGCCAGCAGTTTCCTAACGCGCAGATACAATGAGCAGTTCTTC | CASSFLTRRYNEQFF
TRBD2 | TRBJ2-1 | TRBV5-1 | few | TGCGCCAGCAGTCCAGCGGGAAATAACAATGAGCAGTTCTTC | CASSPAGNNNEQFF
TRBD1 | TRBJ2-2 | TRBV6-5 | few | TGTGCCAGCAGTATCGACAGGGGGAACGGGGAGCTGTTTTTT | CASSIDRGNGELFF
TRBD2 | TRBJ2-1 | TRBV7-3 | NA | TGTGCCAGCAGCGGAGGACTAGCGGGAATTAATGAGCAGTTCTTC | CASSGGLAGINEQFF
NA | TRBJ1-6 | TRBV18 | NA | TGTGCCAGCTCACCGAAGGGGCCGGATTCACCCCTCCACTTT | CASSPKGPDSPLHF
NA | TRBJ2-2 | TRBV28 | few | TGTGCCAGCATGTCAGACACCGGGGAGCTGTTTTTT | CASMSDTGELFF
NA | TRBJ2-3 | TRBV5-1 | NA | TGCGCCAGCACCTCACAAGAAGGGGCCCGAGTGTATTTT | CASTSQEGARVYF